Shown below are 27 T cell receptor beta chains from a single sample sequenced in a study of beta chain features in type 1 diabetes. As every portion of the isolated RNA was reverse transcribed, the sequencing read expressed TCRB transcripts. Profiling relied on immunoSEQ multiplex PCR, and the TCRdb table lists in-frame clones only, not all of them. Of fewer than 900,000 clones listed, 15% to 20% were seen once; the top ten hold around 0.02%. Input material: naive CD4+ T cells from blood. Receptor source: a woman aged 18-30 years in good health.

The chain uses TRBV5-1 and TRBJ2-2, with unresolved D. CDR1 and CDR2 (germline): SGHRS, YFSETQ. The CDR3 sequence is 15 residues long. The V and J ends lost 5 bases and 4 bases respectively, with 15 bases between them. CDR3 nucleotide sequence: TGCGCCAGCAGGGGCGGAACTTCGGGCACCGGGGAGCTGTTTTTT. This sequence encodes CASRGGTSGTGELFF.

The chain uses TRBV5-1 and TRBJ2-6; D is unclear. Looked up from germline, CDR1 is SGHRS and CDR2 is YFSETQ. V gave up 4 bases and J gave up 0 bases, with 8 bases separating them. CDR3 length: 15 residues. CDR3 DNA sequence: TGCGCCAGCAGCACGGACCTCTCTGGGGCCAACGTCCTGACTTTC. It is translated as CASSTDLSGANVLTF.

The chain has TRBV6-6 and TRBJ1-1, with D uncertain. The germline CDR1 and CDR2 sequences are MNHNY and SVGAGI (reference sequence). Deletions cut 8 bases from V and 4 bases from J, with 11 bases between. The CDR3 runs to 12 residues. CDR3 in amino acids: CASSEGSTEAFF. CDR3 nucleotide sequence: TGTGCCAGCTCGGAAGGGAGCACTGAAGCTTTCTTT.

This chain joins TRBV14 and TRBJ2-5; 7 nucleotides agree with TRBD2. The CDR3 spans 14 residues. V lost 6 bases, J lost 1 base, and 5 bases stayed unmatched. The germline V gene has CDR1 SGHDN and CDR2 FVKESK. The CDR3 reads CASRQTGGQETQYF. CDR3 in DNA: TGTGCCAGCAGACAAACGGGGGGCCAAGAGACCCAGTACTTC.

The chain links TRBV9 to TRBJ2-1, with D possibly being TRBD1 or TRBD2 (6 bases each). Trimming took 0 bases from V and 0 from J, leaving 10 bases between them. The germline gives CDR1 SGDLS, CDR2 YYNGEE. The CDR3 runs 16 residues. CDR3 sequence: CASSVGGANSYNEQFF. The CDR3 DNA reads TGTGCCAGCAGCGTAGGGGGGGCTAACTCCTACAATGAGCAGTTCTTC.

In DNA, the CDR3 is TGTGCCATCAGTGTGGACGCCCAAGAGACCCAGTACTTC. This gives the protein CAISVDAQETQYF. This chain joins TRBV10-3 and TRBJ2-5, with D hard to call. V lost 4 bases to trimming and J lost 1 base, with 7 bases between them. Germline CDR1 ENHRY, CDR2 SYGVKD. CDR3 size: 13 residues.

A few counts support this clone. The genes are TRBV28 and TRBJ1-2; D is possibly TRBD1 (6 bases). Germline CDR1 MDHEN, CDR2 SYDVKM. This CDR3 has 14 residues. Trimming removed 6 bases from V and 4 bases from J, with 15 bases in between. CDR3 nucleotides: TGTGCCAGCAGCAGACAGGCGCTACTCTATGGCTACACCTTC. This codes for CASSRQALLYGYTF.

This clone was observed a few times. The genes are TRBV7-8 and TRBJ1-2, with 9 bases that match TRBD1. This CDR3 contains 16 residues. Germline CDR1 SGHVS, CDR2 FQNEAQ. Germline trimming cut 5 bases from V and 7 bases from J; bases unmatched to any gene: 14. The CDR3 sequence is CASSPGTGLKLRGYTF. CDR3 bases: TGTGCCAGCAGCCCCGGGACAGGGCTGAAACTTCGTGGCTACACCTTC.

As to this clone: The sample has other DNA sequences that encode this CDR3 too. V and J are TRBV5-6 and TRBJ2-7; 9 bases align to TRBD2. The CDR3 runs to 15 residues. Germline CDR1 SGHDT, CDR2 YYEEEE. V lost 1 base to trimming and J lost 3 bases; unmatched junction nucleotides: 5. The CDR3 DNA reads TGTGCCAGCAGCTTGAGCGGGGGGCGCCTCTACGAGCAGTACTTC. Encoded protein: CASSLSGGRLYEQYF.

The sample holds a few counts of this clone. The chain has TRBV18 and TRBJ2-5, with 10 bases lining up with TRBD2. Germline CDR1 KGHSH, CDR2 LQKENI. CDR3 length: 16 amino acids. V shed 4 bases and J 4 bases; nucleotides not matched to a gene: 9. The CDR3 protein is CASSLPGLAEVETQYF. Here the CDR3 DNA reads TGTGCCAGCTCACTACCAGGACTAGCGGAGGTAGAGACCCAGTACTTC.

This clone was detected a few times. The rearrangement uses TRBV20-1 and TRBJ1-1; D is unresolved. Per germline, CDR1 DFQATT and CDR2 SNEGSKA (reference sequence). The CDR3 is 9 amino acids. V was trimmed by 3 bases and J by 10 bases, leaving 6 bases between them. DNA of the CDR3: TGCAGTGCTAGTTCCCGAGCTTTCTTT. This sequence encodes CSASSRAFF.

The V call is TRBV2, the J call TRBJ1-1, with D possibly matching TRBD1 (5 bases). Germline CDR1 and CDR2: SNHLY and FYNNEI. Deletions cut 4 bases from V and 0 bases from J, with 18 bases between. The CDR3 loop spans 17 amino acids. The CDR3 here is CASSVVGRRGMNTEAFF. The CDR3 DNA follows: TGTGCCAGCAGTGTCGTAGGAAGAAGGGGAATGAACACTGAAGCTTTCTTT.

In its sample, this clone was seen a few times. This sequence joins TRBV7-2 and TRBJ2-4; TRBD1 matches 7 bases. This CDR3 has 14 residues. With 4 bases clipped from V and 4 bases from J, the junction kept 4 bases outside the gene matches. CDR1 SGHTA and CDR2 FQGNSA come from the germline V gene. The CDR3 DNA is TGTGCCAGCAGCTCGGGACAGCGAAAAAACATTCAGTACTTC. Protein: CASSSGQRKNIQYF.

V is TRBV28 and J is TRBJ2-7; TRBD1 matches 9 bases. The V segment lost 5 bases and the J segment 4 bases; nucleotides outside the gene matches: 6. The germline V gene encodes CDR1 MDHEN and CDR2 SYDVKM. This CDR3 is built from 14 residues. The DNA for the CDR3 is TGTGCCAGCAGTAACGGACAGGGGATGTACGAGCAGTACTTC. This codes for CASSNGQGMYEQYF. The complete variable domain, with remaining parts taken from reference TRBV28 and TRBJ2-7, reads DVKVTQSSRYLVKRTGEKVFLECVQDMDHENMFWYRQDPGLGLRLIYFSYDVKMKEKGDIPEGYSVSREKKERFSLILESASTNQTSMYLCASSNGQGMYEQYFGPGTRLTVT.

In this sample, this clone turned up a few times. This rearrangement joins TRBV6-1 to TRBJ2-7; 9 nucleotides match TRBD2. V shed 4 bases and J 6 bases; nucleotides not matched to a gene: 10. The CDR3 consists of 15 residues. Per the germline V gene, CDR1 is MNHNS and CDR2 is SASEGT. CDR3 sequence (DNA): TGTGCCAGCAGTGGGGGAGGACTAGCGATCATCGAGCAGTACTTC. It is translated as CASSGGGLAIIEQYF.

The rearrangement joins TRBV19 to TRBJ1-1; D is possibly TRBD1 (6 bases). CDR1 is LNHDA and CDR2 is SQIVND in the germline V gene (reference sequence). This CDR3 is 14 amino acids long. Trimming stripped 6 bases from V and 1 base from J, with 12 bases between. The CDR3 region is CASRKTQGNTEAFF. The CDR3 nucleotides are TGTGCCAGTAGGAAGACACAGGGGAACACTGAAGCTTTCTTT.

This clone showed up just a few times. The chain couples TRBV14 to TRBJ2-7; 8 bases fit TRBD1. Germline CDR1 reads SGHDN; CDR2 reads FVKESK. The trim removed 0 bases at V and 1 base at J, leaving 5 bases unmatched. This CDR3 has 16 amino acids. The CDR3 nucleotides read TGTGCCAGCAGCCAAGAGGGGACAGGTTCGTCCTACGAGCAGTACTTC. The encoded protein is CASSQEGTGSSYEQYF.

This clone was picked up a small number of times. The chain combines TRBV28 with TRBJ2-7, with D perhaps matching TRBD1 (6 bases). The V end was cut by 6 bases, the J end by 2 bases, with 11 bases between. Per germline, CDR1 MDHEN and CDR2 SYDVKM. CDR3 length equals 13 residues. CDR3 sequence (DNA): TGTGCCAGCAGCCAGGGGAGCCCCTACGAGCAGTACTTC. Residues: CASSQGSPYEQYF.

This chain links TRBV19 with TRBJ1-5; D possibly corresponds to TRBD1 (5 bases). V was trimmed by 3 bases and J by 4 bases, leaving 16 bases between them. The CDR3 runs 16 residues. CDR1 and CDR2 from the germline V gene are LNHDA and SQIVND (reference sequence). The CDR3 DNA sequence: TGTGCCAGTAGTATGGAGGTCTGGGCAGGGAATCAGCCCCAGCATTTT. The encoded protein is CASSMEVWAGNQPQHF. The entire variable domain, with the rest obtained from reference TRBV19 and TRBJ1-5, is as follows: DGGITQSPKYLFRKEGQNVTLSCEQNLNHDAMYWYRQDPGQGLRLIYYSQIVNDFQKGDIAEGYSVSREKKESFPLTVTSAQKNPTAFYLCASSMEVWAGNQPQHFGDGTRLSIL.

This clone was seen a few times. The CDR3: CASSLIEEGYTF. The CDR3 nucleotides are TGTGCCAGCAGCTTAATCGAGGAAGGCTACACCTTC. The rearrangement joins TRBV7-2 to TRBJ1-2, with D unclear. Trimming took 2 bases from V and 8 from J, leaving 9 bases between them. The germline V gene encodes CDR1 SGHTA and CDR2 FQGNSA. The CDR3 length is 12 residues.

The V call is TRBV29-1, the J call TRBJ1-1; the D is unclear. The V and J ends lost 5 bases and 3 bases respectively, with 13 bases between them. Germline V lookup: CDR1 SQVTM, CDR2 ANQGSEA. The CDR3 loop spans 13 amino acids. The CDR3, as DNA: TGCAGCGTTAGCAGGAGGTTAGACACTGAAGCTTTCTTT. As protein: CSVSRRLDTEAFF.

The rearrangement links TRBV11-2 to TRBJ2-3; 11 nucleotides line up with TRBD2. The junction had 15 bases not matched to a gene; V was cut back by 7 bases and J by 6 bases. Germline CDR1 reads SGHAT; CDR2 reads FQNNGV. The CDR3 consists of 17 residues. The CDR3 loop reads CASNPWSWTSGPDTQYF. CDR3 bases: TGTGCCAGCAACCCCTGGAGCTGGACTAGCGGGCCCGATACGCAGTATTTT.

The V gene is TRBV19, the J gene TRBJ1-1, with 9 bases identical to TRBD1. Germline V gives CDR1 LNHDA, CDR2 SQIVND (reference sequence). This CDR3 is built from 12 residues. V lost 6 bases, J lost 6 bases, and 2 bases stayed unmatched. The DNA for the CDR3 is TGTGCCAGTAGGGACAGGGGACCTGAAGCTTTCTTT. This encodes CASRDRGPEAFF.

The chain's CDR3 is CASSSPPGGQAITDTQYF. The CDR3 DNA reads as TGCGCCAGCAGCTCCCCACCCGGAGGACAAGCCATCACAGATACGCAGTATTTT. The chain uses TRBV5-1 and TRBJ2-3; D is tentatively TRBD1 or TRBD2 (5 bases each). V was pared by 3 bases and J by 2 bases, with 22 bases between. This CDR3 comprises 18 residues. In germline, CDR1 is SGHRS, CDR2 YFSETQ.

This clone was recorded a few times. This chain uses TRBV5-1 with TRBJ2-1, with 7 bases lining up with TRBD1. CDR1 is SGHRS, CDR2 YFSETQ, per germline. This CDR3 comprises 14 residues. Losses at the gene ends were 3 bases for V and 6 bases for J; bases not matched to a gene: 6. The DNA for the CDR3 is TGCGCCAGCAGCTCTGACAGGGTTCGCAATGAGCAGTTCTTC. Translation: CASSSDRVRNEQFF.

This clone showed up just a few times. This chain uses TRBV20-1 with TRBJ2-3, with D perhaps matching TRBD2 (5 bases). Germline values: CDR1 DFQATT, CDR2 SNEGSKA (reference sequence). The CDR3 has 10 residues. The CDR3, as DNA: TGCGGCGGGAGCACAGATACGCAGTATTTT. Translating gives CGGSTDTQYF.

The table lists this clone with a few counts. Other DNA sequences in the sample encode the same CDR3. The chain joins TRBV28 to TRBJ2-3, with D hard to call. V was clipped by 5 bases and J by 2 bases, with 5 bases between them. CDR3 length: 12 residues. Germline CDR1 and CDR2: MDHEN and SYDVKM. The CDR3 sequence is CASSGNTDTQYF. The CDR3 nucleotides are TGTGCCAGCAGTGGTAACACAGATACGCAGTATTTT.